The 31 T cell receptor beta chains below all came from one sample that was sequenced in a study of T cell responses to AZD1222 COVID-19 vaccine listed by TCRdb under 2021. Read against the paper, the sample's time point label means: baseline before first vaccination. Library method: the immunoSEQ multiplex PCR assay. TCRdb took over this immuneACCESS table, retaining in-frame rearrangements with V and J assigned. Such tables are incomplete; in checked studies, under half of the missing clones stem from an unresolved V gene, and the remainder is unexplained. This sample gives around 120,000 clones in total; less than 90% of them show up just once. Clones ranked in the top ten supply around 7% of the sample. Sequenced material: peripheral blood, taken on day 0 of AZD1222 vaccination. Every receptor here comes from an adult in good health.

This sequence joins TRBV28 and TRBJ1-2; 8 bases align to TRBD1. CDR3 length equals 16 residues. J was trimmed by 4 bases and V by 6 bases; bases with no gene match: 13. Germline V gene sequence: CDR1 MDHEN, CDR2 SYDVKM. Written as DNA, the CDR3 is TGTGCCAGCAGAGAGTATCCAGGGGGCCTCCGCTATGGCTACACCTTC. It encodes CASREYPGGLRYGYTF.

This clone was found once. The chain couples TRBV2 to TRBJ2-7; D may be TRBD1 (6 bases). The CDR3 has 15 residues. Germline V CDR1 and CDR2: SNHLY, FYNNEI. V was trimmed by 5 bases and J by 6 bases, leaving 20 bases between them. The CDR3 region has the DNA TGTGCCAGCAGTCAACAGGGACCATCCTACGGCGAGCAGTACTTC. It yields the protein CASSQQGPSYGEQYF.

V and J are TRBV25-1 and TRBJ2-4; 11 bases align to TRBD2. CDR1 MGHDK and CDR2 SYGVNS come from the germline V gene. The length of the CDR3 is 18 residues. With V trimmed by 5 bases and J by 2 bases, 11 bases remained unmatched. The CDR3 loop is CASSSSTGTSGPKNIQYF. The CDR3 bases are TGTGCCAGCAGTTCCTCTACCGGGACTAGCGGACCCAAAAACATTCAGTACTTC.

This chain links TRBV7-9 with TRBJ1-2; 7 positions match TRBD1. The trim removed 3 bases at V and 8 bases at J, leaving 6 bases unmatched. This CDR3 has 13 amino acids. Germline values: CDR1 SEHNR, CDR2 FQNEAQ (reference sequence). CDR3 region: CASSFDRVGGYTF. The DNA of the CDR3 is TGTGCCAGCAGCTTTGACAGGGTTGGAGGCTACACCTTC. Using reference TRBV7-9 and TRBJ1-2 for the parts outside the CDR3, the full variable domain is DTGVSQNPRHKITKRGQNVTFRCDPISEHNRLYWYRQTLGQGPEFLTYFQNEAQLEKSRLLSDRFSAERPKGSFSTLEIQRTEQGDSAMYLCASSFDRVGGYTFGSGTRLTVV.

The rearrangement joins TRBV30 to TRBJ1-1; weak D call: TRBD1 (5 bases). The germline V gene encodes CDR1 GTSNPN and CDR2 SVGIG (reference sequence). This CDR3 spans 10 amino acids. Trimming took 8 bases from V and 8 from J, leaving 12 bases between them. The CDR3, as DNA: TGTGCCGGCCCAGGGCCAGAAGCTTTCTTT. It specifies CAGPGPEAFF.

This clone was seen once. The chain is built from TRBV10-1 and TRBJ1-4, with 7 bases matching TRBD1. This CDR3 spans 15 amino acids. V gave up 3 bases and J gave up 4 bases; unmatched junction bases: 5. Germline V gives CDR1 WNHNN, CDR2 SYGVQD (reference sequence). The CDR3 DNA reads TGCGCCAGCAGTGAACCGGGACAGCTTAATGAAAAACTGTTTTTT. This codes for CASSEPGQLNEKLFF.

V usage is TRBV5-5 and J usage is TRBJ1-5, with D possibly being TRBD1 (5 bases). V was pared by 3 bases and J by 0 bases, with 10 bases between. CDR1 and CDR2 (germline): SGHKS, YYEKEE (reference sequence). CDR3 size: 15 residues. The CDR3 coding sequence is TGTGCCAGCAGCTCCAGGGAATATAGCAATCAGCCCCAGCATTTT. It specifies CASSSREYSNQPQHF.

This chain's CDR3 is CASSVTGKAEAFF. In DNA, the CDR3 is TGCGCCAGCAGCGTGACAGGGAAGGCTGAAGCTTTCTTT. This chain connects TRBV5-1 to TRBJ1-1, with 7 nucleotides matching TRBD1. V trimming: 4 bases; J trimming: 6 bases; junction bases outside the gene matches: 6. This CDR3 has 13 amino acids. Germline values: CDR1 SGHRS, CDR2 YFSETQ.

The rearrangement uses TRBV14 and TRBJ2-3, with TRBD2 as a possible D gene (6 bases). The CDR3 sequence is 16 residues long. V was cut by 0 bases and J by 2 bases, with 12 bases left in between. Germline V lookup: CDR1 SGHDN, CDR2 FVKESK. CDR3: CASSQERLAITDTQYF. The CDR3 nucleotides are TGTGCCAGCAGCCAAGAAAGGCTAGCGATCACAGATACGCAGTATTTT.

The V gene is TRBV2, the J gene TRBJ2-1; 9 nucleotides match TRBD2. The V and J ends lost 7 bases and 4 bases, in that order; junction bases with no gene match: 8. The CDR3 runs 15 residues. Germline CDR1 reads SNHLY; CDR2 reads FYNNEI. The CDR3, as DNA: TGTGCCAGCACTTTTCTAGCGGGGACGTACAATGAGCAGTTCTTC. Amino acids: CASTFLAGTYNEQFF.

This chain links TRBV6-1 with TRBJ1-5; D is unclear. This CDR3 comprises 16 residues. Trimming took off 0 bases at V and 4 bases at J, with 13 bases between the two ends. The germline V gene encodes CDR1 MNHNS and CDR2 SASEGT. In DNA, the CDR3 is TGTGCCAGCAGTGAAGCATCAGGACGGCCAAATCAGCCCCAGCATTTT. Protein sequence: CASSEASGRPNQPQHF.

This clone came up a few times. V gene TRBV4-2 combines with J gene TRBJ2-7; D gene ambiguous. CDR1 is LGHNA and CDR2 is YNFKEQ in the germline V gene. The length of the CDR3 is 16 residues. Trimming removed 4 bases at V and 3 bases at J, with 19 bases between. The CDR3 DNA reads as TGTGCCAGCAGCCGGGGATACTTTGACACGCGCTACGAGCAGTACTTC. As protein: CASSRGYFDTRYEQYF.

V gene TRBV28 combines with J gene TRBJ2-7; 14 positions agree with TRBD2. This CDR3 comprises 18 residues. Trimming at V came to 7 bases and at J to 0 bases, leaving 11 bases not matched to a gene. Germline V gives CDR1 MDHEN, CDR2 SYDVKM. The CDR3 bases are TGTGCCAGCAACACTCGGGGACTAGCGGGAGACAGCTCCTACGAGCAGTACTTC. Protein product: CASNTRGLAGDSSYEQYF.

The V call is TRBV6-1, the J call TRBJ1-1; D gene ambiguous. V gave up 4 bases and J gave up 4 bases, with 19 bases separating them. The CDR3 runs 16 residues. Looked up from germline, CDR1 is MNHNS and CDR2 is SASEGT. The CDR3 region has the DNA TGTGCCAGCAGTGCCACCATCGGAAGTGGATCCACTGAAGCTTTCTTT. Protein: CASSATIGSGSTEAFF.

The chain carries TRBV7-2 and TRBJ1-1; TRBD1 matches at 7 bases. The CDR3 contains 17 residues. The ends lost 0 bases at V and 1 base at J; junction bases unmatched: 8. Germline V gene sequence: CDR1 SGHTA, CDR2 FQGNSA. CDR3 sequence: CASSLALTGRENTEAFF. The CDR3 region has the DNA TGTGCCAGCAGCTTAGCGTTGACAGGGAGGGAGAACACTGAAGCTTTCTTT.

The V call is TRBV6-9, the J call TRBJ2-4, with a tentative D call TRBD2 (6 bases). Trimming stripped 3 bases from V and 0 bases from J, with 15 bases between. Germline lookup yields CDR1 MNHGY and CDR2 SVAAGI. The CDR3 extends over 17 amino acids. The CDR3: CASSYGSGDLAKNIQYF. CDR3 DNA: TGTGCCAGCAGTTACGGGTCGGGAGATCTAGCCAAAAACATTCAGTACTTC.

This clone was seen just once. The V gene is TRBV7-9, the J gene TRBJ2-7; 10 positions agree with TRBD1. V trimming: 5 bases; J trimming: 2 bases; junction bases outside the gene matches: 6. Per germline, CDR1 SEHNR and CDR2 FQNEAQ (reference sequence). The CDR3 totals 15 residues. CDR3 DNA: TGTGCCAGCAGCCTCCGGGACAGGGGAACCTACGAGCAGTACTTC. Its protein is CASSLRDRGTYEQYF. The whole variable domain, filled in from reference TRBV7-9 and TRBJ2-7, reads DTGVSQNPRHKITKRGQNVTFRCDPISEHNRLYWYRQTLGQGPEFLTYFQNEAQLEKSRLLSDRFSAERPKGSFSTLEIQRTEQGDSAMYLCASSLRDRGTYEQYFGPGTRLTVT.

This chain uses TRBV19 with TRBJ1-2; 9 nucleotides line up with TRBD1. Germline-derived CDR1 and CDR2 are LNHDA and SQIVND (reference sequence). This CDR3 has 13 residues. Trimming removed 10 bases from V and 4 bases from J; junction bases left unmatched: 7. The CDR3 coding sequence is TGTGCCACCACCGGGACAGGGACCTATGGCTACACCTTC. Translating it yields CATTGTGTYGYTF. Based on the CDR3 plus reference TRBV19 and TRBJ1-2, the full variable domain is DGGITQSPKYLFRKEGQNVTLSCEQNLNHDAMYWYRQDPGQGLRLIYYSQIVNDFQKGDIAEGYSVSREKKESFPLTVTSAQKNPTAFYLCATTGTGTYGYTFGSGTRLTVV.

Comment on this clone: An end of the junction differs from the germline gene, which may be a read error. The chain is built from TRBV12-3 or TRBV12-4 and TRBJ1-2, with TRBD1 matching over 8 bases. The CDR3 spans 13 residues. The CDR3 sequence: CASSLDRGIGYTF. CDR3 nucleotides: TGTGCCAGCAGCTTAGACAGGGGAATCGGCTACACCTTC.

The rearrangement uses TRBV12-3 or TRBV12-4 and TRBJ2-7; D gene uncertain. V was clipped by 7 bases and J by 0 bases, with 4 bases between them. The CDR3 extends over 11 amino acids. The CDR3 sequence is CASTNSYEQYF. CDR3 DNA sequence: TGTGCCAGCACCAACTCCTACGAGCAGTACTTC.

The chain combines TRBV27 with TRBJ1-2, with 8 bases matching TRBD1. J gave up 7 bases and V 6 bases, and 4 bases lay outside the gene matches. The CDR3 is made up of 12 amino acids. Germline V gene lookup returns CDR1 MNHEY and CDR2 SMNVEV (reference sequence). CDR3 amino acids: CASRRTGSGYTF. The CDR3 nucleotides read TGTGCCAGCAGACGGACAGGGAGTGGCTACACCTTC.

This sequence joins TRBV5-8 and TRBJ1-5; TRBD1 agrees at 8 bases. Unmatched junction bases numbered 12, after V lost 6 bases and J lost 7 bases. The V gene's germline CDR1 is SGHTS and CDR2 YDEGEE. The CDR3 has 15 residues. Here the CDR3 DNA reads TGTGCCAGCACCGACCCAGGGGGCGCGCGACAGCCCCAGCATTTT. Residues: CASTDPGGARQPQHF.

The chain is built from TRBV28 and TRBJ2-7, with TRBD1 matching over 9 bases. The CDR3 has 14 residues. V trimming: 6 bases; J trimming: 2 bases; junction bases outside the gene matches: 5. Germline lookup yields CDR1 MDHEN and CDR2 SYDVKM. CDR3 region: CASRGQGTPYEQYF. As DNA, the CDR3 is TGTGCCAGCAGAGGACAGGGGACCCCCTACGAGCAGTACTTC. The full variable domain, its missing parts supplied by reference TRBV28 and TRBJ2-7, is DVKVTQSSRYLVKRTGEKVFLECVQDMDHENMFWYRQDPGLGLRLIYFSYDVKMKEKGDIPEGYSVSREKKERFSLILESASTNQTSMYLCASRGQGTPYEQYFGPGTRLTVT.

DNA of the CDR3: TGTGCCACCAGTGATTCGCGGACAGCCTCTAACTATGGCTACACCTTC. This sequence encodes CATSDSRTASNYGYTF. This sequence joins TRBV24-1 and TRBJ1-2; D is perhaps TRBD1 (6 bases). The V and J ends lost 2 bases and 0 bases respectively, with 12 bases between them. CDR1 is KGHDR and CDR2 is SFDVKD in the germline V gene. The CDR3 consists of 16 residues.

CDR3 sequence (DNA): TGTGCCAGCAGCCAGACGGGAACCAGCTCCTATAATTCACCCCTCCACTTT. Protein sequence: CASSQTGTSSYNSPLHF. The chain carries TRBV9 and TRBJ1-6; D gene uncertain. CDR3 length: 17 residues. The germline V gene encodes CDR1 SGDLS and CDR2 YYNGEE. V shed 4 bases and J shed 0 bases, with 14 bases lying between them.

This clone has a single count. The V gene is TRBV5-4, the J gene TRBJ2-3; no clear D. This CDR3 region has 15 residues. Trimming cost V 2 bases and J 0 bases, with 10 bases left between them. Germline values: CDR1 SGHNT, CDR2 YYREEE (reference sequence). CDR3 amino acids: CASSLPPPSTDTQYF. The CDR3 DNA sequence: TGTGCCAGCAGCTTACCTCCTCCTAGCACAGATACGCAGTATTTT. The complete variable domain, with remaining parts taken from reference TRBV5-4 and TRBJ2-3, reads ETGVTQSPTHLIKTRGQQVTLRCSSQSGHNTVSWYQQALGQGPQFIFQYYREEENGRGNFPPRFSGLQFPNYSSELNVNALELDDSALYLCASSLPPPSTDTQYFGPGTRLTVL.

This chain uses TRBV30 with TRBJ1-2; weak D call: TRBD1 (6 bases). The CDR3 is 15 amino acids. Per germline, CDR1 GTSNPN and CDR2 SVGIG (reference sequence). V dropped 1 base and J dropped 8 bases, with 20 bases sitting between them. The CDR3 sequence: CAWSDYLRGAKGYTF. The CDR3 bases are TGTGCCTGGAGTGATTACCTCCGGGGGGCGAAGGGCTACACCTTC.

This chain links TRBV28 with TRBJ2-2; D call uncertain. The CDR3 sequence is 13 residues long. The V gene lost 2 bases and the J gene lost 0 bases, with 1 base spanning the gap. Germline CDR1 is MDHEN and CDR2 is SYDVKM. The CDR3 region has the DNA TGTGCCAGCAGTTTACCGAACACCGGGGAGCTGTTTTTT. It specifies CASSLPNTGELFF.

The chain links TRBV19 to TRBJ2-2; 9 bases agree with TRBD2. Per germline, CDR1 LNHDA and CDR2 SQIVND (reference sequence). With 7 bases clipped from V and 0 bases from J, the junction kept 3 bases outside the gene matches. This CDR3 contains 15 residues. The CDR3 is CASTRLAANTGELFF. DNA for the CDR3: TGTGCCAGTACCCGACTAGCGGCGAACACCGGGGAGCTGTTTTTT.

The chain employs TRBV19 and TRBJ2-3; 7 bases are a match to TRBD2. The ends lost 4 bases at V and 4 bases at J; junction bases unmatched: 11. This CDR3 is 16 amino acids long. Germline V lookup: CDR1 LNHDA, CDR2 SQIVND (reference sequence). The CDR3 spells CASSKVRDREADTQYF. The CDR3 DNA sequence: TGTGCCAGTAGTAAAGTCCGGGACCGGGAGGCAGATACGCAGTATTTT.

The CDR3 bases are TGTGCCACCAGCCCAAGCGGCAGGATTAGTGAAAAACTGTTTTTT. Protein product: CATSPSGRISEKLFF. This chain joins TRBV15 and TRBJ1-4; no clear D. The CDR3 is 15 amino acids. With 5 bases removed from V and 7 bases from J, the gap between germline ends came to 17 bases. Per the germline V gene, CDR1 is LNHNV and CDR2 is YYDKDF (reference sequence). Full variable domain (outside the CDR3, taken from reference TRBV15 and TRBJ1-4): DAMVIQNPRYQVTQFGKPVTLSCSQTLNHNVMYWYQQKSSQAPKLLFHYYDKDFNNEADTPDNFQSRRPNTSFCFLDIRSPGLGDTAMYLCATSPSGRISEKLFFGSGTQLSVL.